This T cell receptor beta chain was documented in a study of T cell responses to AZD1222 COVID-19 vaccine. As for the study in general: Pooled in the analysis were second doses at about 4 or about 12 weeks. Regarding the study as a whole: Donors, mostly white British, included more females; clonal diversity was possibly underestimated. Close to half of spike-specific TCRs reportedly recognize unmutated variant regions. There were vaccine-associated CD4 TCRs across spike, dominant at 160-218 and 743-854.

Sequencing was performed with immunoSEQ multiplex PCR; in TCRdb, only in-frame clones are kept and a portion is missing. Among tens of thousands of clones listed, roughly 90% were seen once. CDR3 length: 16 residues. V dropped 3 bases and J dropped 1 base, with 16 bases sitting between them. Germline-derived CDR1 and CDR2 are LGHDT and YNNKEL (reference sequence). On this clone itself: Its matching antigen is unknown.

This sample comprised peripheral blood, obtained on day 0 of AZD1222 vaccination. The chain employs TRBV3-1 (or the pseudogene TRBV3-2) and TRBJ2-7, with D perhaps given as TRBD1 or TRBD2 (5 bases each). This clonotype was obtained from an adult in good health. In DNA, the CDR3 is TGTGCCAGCAGCCAGAGGGGCAGGGCCTTTTCCTACGAGCAGTACTTC. It is translated as CASSQRGRAFSYEQYF.